These T cell receptor beta chains were read from a single sample in a study of T cell clusters in autoimmune cytopenias. TCRdb reprocessed the multiplex PCR reads, keeping one entry per CDR3 protein, no DNA. Its table lists roughly 6,800 distinct CDR3 sequences. These same records also appear under a second study, on T cell repertoires in aging, cancer and after chemotherapy.

Sequenced: peripheral blood. These receptor sequences come from a human donor in good health. Both conserved end residues are part of each CDR3. Not every row has a clone size; where given, it reads once, few, many or a size class.

v_call	cdr3_length	clone_size	j_call	cdr3_aa
TRBV29-1	11	medium-sized	TRBJ1-3	CSTYSGNTIYF
TRBV11-1	16	-	TRBJ2-1	CASSQEPSGSYNEQFF
TRBV6-5	15	-	TRBJ2-3	CASSRQVSSTDTQYF
TRBV5-4	13	-	TRBJ1-1	CASSLVVSPGAFF
TRBV5-6	15	-	TRBJ2-5	CASSLGFLGQETQYF
TRBV19	12	medium-sized	TRBJ2-2	CASSINTGELFF
TRBV19	12	-	TRBJ1-1	CASSIQGRRAFF
TRBV19	11	medium-sized	TRBJ2-3	CASSIRETQYF
TRBV29-1	15	medium-sized	TRBJ2-3	CSVRTTSPRTDTQYF
TRBV6-1	15	-	TRBJ2-7	CASSSDRAILNEQYF
TRBV12-3/TRBV12-4	12	-	TRBJ1-5	CASGTRTGPQHF
TRBV5-4	14	-	TRBJ1-2	CASSLDGQSYGYTF
TRBV30	18	-	TRBJ2-5	CAWSVRASGRRFQETQYF
TRBV5-6	15	-	TRBJ1-1	CASSLFLGDGTEAFF
TRBV15	12	-	TRBJ1-1	CATSGRDREAFF
TRBV18	15	-	TRBJ2-5	CASSPQASHQETQYF
TRBV27	15	-	TRBJ2-5	CASSPSLLAGETQYF
TRBV5-5	15	-	TRBJ2-1	CASSWGTSVGHEQFF
TRBV7-6	12	-	TRBJ2-7	CASSATVGEQYF
TRBV6-6	14	-	TRBJ2-3	CASSKRNLRDTQYF
TRBV28	15	-	TRBJ2-6	CASRPQGSGANVLTF
TRBV6-5	14	-	TRBJ1-6	CASSYRQGNSPLHF
TRBV5-5	17	-	TRBJ2-1	CASSFYGQASSYNEQFF
TRBV24-1	11	-	TRBJ2-7	CATSDYYEQYF
TRBV19	15	-	TRBJ1-5	CASSIGSTGNQPQHF
TRBV15	14	medium-sized	TRBJ2-2	CATAPAANTGELFF
TRBV19	19	-	TRBJ2-6	CASSIMSMGKLTGANVLTF
TRBV12-3/TRBV12-4	13	-	TRBJ1-1	CASSTAMNTEAFF
TRBV5-6	16	-	TRBJ2-3	CASSLTRDHSTDTQYF
TRBV6-5	16	medium-sized	TRBJ2-1	CASSSQAGLAVNEQFF
TRBV19	14	-	TRBJ2-1	CASSIVAGNNEQFF
TRBV6-5	17	-	TRBJ1-6	CASSRDRESSYNSPLHF
TRBV11-2	15	-	TRBJ2-5	CASSLRSLGVETQYF
TRBV5-6	16	-	TRBJ2-3	CASSPLLGGSTDTQYF
TRBV19	18	-	TRBJ1-5	CASTSLVRDRASNQPQHF
TRBV18	16	-	TRBJ2-3	CASSPVGVRGTDTQYF
TRBV6-5	15	medium-sized	TRBJ2-5	CASSYDSGGLGTQYF
TRBV19	13	-	TRBJ1-2	CASSIGAAYGYTF